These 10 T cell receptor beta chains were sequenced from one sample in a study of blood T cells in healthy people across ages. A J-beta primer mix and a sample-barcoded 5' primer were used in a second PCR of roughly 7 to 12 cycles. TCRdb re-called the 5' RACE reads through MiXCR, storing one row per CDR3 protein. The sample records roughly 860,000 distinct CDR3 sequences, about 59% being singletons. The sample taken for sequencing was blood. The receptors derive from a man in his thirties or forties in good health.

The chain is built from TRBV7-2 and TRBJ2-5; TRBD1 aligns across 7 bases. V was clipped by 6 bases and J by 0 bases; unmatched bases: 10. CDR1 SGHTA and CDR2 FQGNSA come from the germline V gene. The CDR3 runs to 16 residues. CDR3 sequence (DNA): TGTGCCAGCAGTGAACAGGGGCCTTTGTACCAAGAGACCCAGTACTTC. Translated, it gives CASSEQGPLYQETQYF.

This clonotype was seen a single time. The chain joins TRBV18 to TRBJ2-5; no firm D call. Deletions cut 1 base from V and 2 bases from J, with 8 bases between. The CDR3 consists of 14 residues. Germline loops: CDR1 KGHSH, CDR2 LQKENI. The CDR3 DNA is TGTGCCAGCTCACCACGGCGCCAACAAGAGACCCAGTACTTC. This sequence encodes CASSPRRQQETQYF.

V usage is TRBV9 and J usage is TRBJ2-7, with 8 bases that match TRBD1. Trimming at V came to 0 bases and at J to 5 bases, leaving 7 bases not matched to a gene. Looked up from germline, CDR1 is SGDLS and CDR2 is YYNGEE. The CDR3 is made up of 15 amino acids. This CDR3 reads CASSVAIAGGNEQYF. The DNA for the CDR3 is TGTGCCAGCAGCGTAGCTATCGCAGGGGGCAACGAGCAGTACTTC.

Written as DNA, the CDR3 is TGTGCCAGCAGCTTAAAGCGGGGGGGCGACACAGATACGCAGTATTTT. This encodes CASSLKRGGDTDTQYF. The chain recombines TRBV7-3 with TRBJ2-3; 10 bases line up with TRBD2. Germline V lookup: CDR1 SGHTA, CDR2 FQGTGA. This CDR3 is 16 amino acids long. After removal of 1 base from V and 2 bases from J, the junction contained 3 bases not matched to a gene.

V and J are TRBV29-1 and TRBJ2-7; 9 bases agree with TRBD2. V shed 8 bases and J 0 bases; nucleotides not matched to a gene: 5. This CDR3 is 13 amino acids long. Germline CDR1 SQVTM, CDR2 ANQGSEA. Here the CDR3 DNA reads TGCAGCTCCCTAGCGGGGAACTCCTACGAGCAGTACTTC. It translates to CSSLAGNSYEQYF.

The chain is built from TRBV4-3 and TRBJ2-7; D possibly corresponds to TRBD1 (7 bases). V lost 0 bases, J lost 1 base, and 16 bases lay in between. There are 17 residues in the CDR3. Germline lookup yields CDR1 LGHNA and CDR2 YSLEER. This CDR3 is CASSQDTPAGGSYEQYF. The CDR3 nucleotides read TGCGCCAGCAGCCAAGATACACCTGCAGGGGGGTCCTACGAGCAGTACTTC.

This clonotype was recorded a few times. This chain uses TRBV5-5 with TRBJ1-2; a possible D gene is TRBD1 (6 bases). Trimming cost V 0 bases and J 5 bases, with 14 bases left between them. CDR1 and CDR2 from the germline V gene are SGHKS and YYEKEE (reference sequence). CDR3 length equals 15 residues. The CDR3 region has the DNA TGTGCCAGCAGCTTGGCCGGCGGCCAGGGGTATGGCTACACCTTC. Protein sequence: CASSLAGGQGYGYTF.

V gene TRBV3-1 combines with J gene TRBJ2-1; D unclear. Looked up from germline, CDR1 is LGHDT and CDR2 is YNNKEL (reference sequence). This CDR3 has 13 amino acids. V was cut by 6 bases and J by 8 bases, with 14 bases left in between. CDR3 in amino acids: CASSRSRVYEQFF. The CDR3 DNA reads TGTGCCAGCAGTAGAAGTAGGGTCTATGAGCAGTTCTTC.

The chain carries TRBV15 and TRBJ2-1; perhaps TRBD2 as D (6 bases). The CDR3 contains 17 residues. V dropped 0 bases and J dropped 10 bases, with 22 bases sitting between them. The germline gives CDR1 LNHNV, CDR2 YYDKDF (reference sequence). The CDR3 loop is CATSRDAGSGTKREQFF. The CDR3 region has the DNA TGTGCCACCAGCAGAGATGCGGGTAGCGGCACTAAAAGGGAGCAGTTCTTC.

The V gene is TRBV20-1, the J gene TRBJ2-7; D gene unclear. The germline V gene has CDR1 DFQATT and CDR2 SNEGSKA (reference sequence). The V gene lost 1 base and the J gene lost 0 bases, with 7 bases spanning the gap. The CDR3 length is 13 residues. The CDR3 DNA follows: TGCAGTGCTAGAGGCCAAACCTCCTACGAGCAGTACTTC. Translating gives CSARGQTSYEQYF.